This record looks at one TCR beta chain sequence and its context. As yet, its antigen is unknown. 5'RACE template switching generated TCR cDNA, adding a universal primer site and UMIs. TCRdb re-called the 5' RACE reads with MiXCR, one entry per CDR3 protein. The sample includes some 350,000 distinct CDR3 sequences, 3% to 4.5% of them seen just once. The data originate from a study of T cells after yellow fever vaccination. The overall study: Preparation of the low-cell-number fractions used SMART-Seq v4 Ultra Low Input. General observations from the study: Weaker, the secondary response had a peak occurring faster, on day 5 versus 15. Some clonotypes, a small share, were shared between CD4 and CD8 compartments.

The germline V gene has CDR1 SEHNR and CDR2 FQNEAQ (reference sequence). V was pared by 5 bases and J by 2 bases, with 15 bases between. The CDR3 extends over 15 amino acids. Sequenced here: PBMCs, sampled 5 days after the yellow fever booster vaccination. The chain links TRBV7-9 to TRBJ1-1; D is ambiguous. The clonotype was recovered from a man between 18 and 29 years old who received the YFV17D yellow fever vaccine. The CDR3 nucleotides read TGTGCCAGCAGCGTAAAGACTCACCCTAACACTGAAGCTTTCTTT. It yields the protein CASSVKTHPNTEAFF.